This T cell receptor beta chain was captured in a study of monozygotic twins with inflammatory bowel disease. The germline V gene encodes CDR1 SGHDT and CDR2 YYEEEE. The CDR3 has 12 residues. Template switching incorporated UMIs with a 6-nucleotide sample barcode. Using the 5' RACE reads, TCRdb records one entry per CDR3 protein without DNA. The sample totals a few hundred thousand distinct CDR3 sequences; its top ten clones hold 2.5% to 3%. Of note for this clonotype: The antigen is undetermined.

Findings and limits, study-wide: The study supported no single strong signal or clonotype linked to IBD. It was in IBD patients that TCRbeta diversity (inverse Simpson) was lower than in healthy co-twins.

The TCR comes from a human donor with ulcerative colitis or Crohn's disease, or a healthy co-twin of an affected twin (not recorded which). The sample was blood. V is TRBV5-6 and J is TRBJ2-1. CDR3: CASSLQDNEQFF.